These T cell receptor beta chains were read from a single sample in a study of blood T cell repertoires in COVID-19. Profiled with immunoSEQ multiplex PCR; TCRdb holds only in-frame clones, not every one. The sample lists tens of thousands of clones; around 79% were seen once. Sequencing was done on a sample of peripheral blood. Source of these receptors: a woman aged 80 or over with acute or convalescent COVID-19. Each CDR3 is given with its conserved first and last residue. The order of the fields is CDR3 protein, CDR3 DNA, clone size, D gene, V gene, J gene. D genes are given only for firm matches. The size of a clone is reported for some rows only, either as once, few or many, or as a class for expanded clones.

CSASGLAGDEQFF,TGCAGCGCCTCGGGACTAGCGGGAGATGAGCAGTTCTTC,-,TRBD2,TRBV29-1,TRBJ2-1
CASSTGGSYGYTF,TGTGCCAGCAGCACAGGGGGTAGCTATGGCTACACCTTC,-,TRBD1,TRBV7-2,TRBJ1-2
CASSFTTDPLDTEAFF,TGCGCCAGCAGCTTTACGACAGATCCCTTGGACACTGAAGCTTTCTTT,-,-,TRBV5-1,TRBJ1-1
CASSLGGQGFSGNTIYF,TGTGCCAGCAGCTTAGGTGGCCAGGGCTTTTCTGGAAACACCATATATTTT,once,-,TRBV5-6,TRBJ1-3
CASSPDSTEAFF,TGTGCCAGCAGCCCGGACAGCACTGAAGCTTTCTTT,-,-,TRBV6-5,TRBJ1-1
CASSGVLDFDEQYF,TGTGCCAGCAGCGGAGTCTTAGATTTCGACGAGCAGTACTTC,-,-,TRBV4-2,TRBJ2-7
CAIRVEMGTGELFF,TGTGCCATCAGGGTGGAGATGGGCACCGGGGAGCTGTTTTTT,-,-,TRBV10-3,TRBJ2-2
CASSILAGGYEQYF,TGTGCCAGTAGTATCCTAGCGGGAGGATACGAGCAGTACTTC,-,TRBD2,TRBV19,TRBJ2-7
CASSPGLAGQGDTQYF,TGTGCCAGCAGCCCGGGACTAGCGGGACAGGGAGATACGCAGTATTTT,once,TRBD2,TRBV3-1/TRBV3-2,TRBJ2-3
CATSRDSSGGRWSSPLHF,TGTGCCACCAGCAGAGATTCTTCGGGGGGCCGTTGGAGTTCACCCCTCCACTTT,-,-,TRBV15,TRBJ1-6
CASDYVRSGNYEQYF,TGTGCCAGCGACTACGTCAGGAGCGGGAACTACGAGCAGTACTTC,-,TRBD2,TRBV2,TRBJ2-7
CASSSYRLNEKLFF,TGTGCCAGCAGCTCCTACAGGCTTAATGAAAAACTGTTTTTT,few,-,TRBV14,TRBJ1-4
CASSSTDSYGQPQHF,TGTGCCAGCAGTTCAACGGACAGCTACGGTCAGCCCCAGCATTTT,-,-,TRBV6-5,TRBJ1-5
CASSITGNQPQHF,TGTGCCAGCAGTATAACAGGCAATCAGCCCCAGCATTTT,-,-,TRBV6-2/TRBV6-3,TRBJ1-5
CASSPRGGSGANVLTF,TGCGCCAGCAGCCCACGGGGGGGCTCTGGGGCCAACGTCCTGACTTTC,-,TRBD2,TRBV4-1,TRBJ2-6
CASSQDRGTGNTIYF,TGCGCCAGCAGTCAAGACAGGGGTACGGGAAACACCATATATTTT,-,TRBD1,TRBV23-1,TRBJ1-3
CASRTGLAGGSTYNEQFF,TGTGCCAGCAGGACTGGACTAGCGGGAGGCAGCACTTACAATGAGCAGTTCTTC,once,TRBD2,TRBV5-8,TRBJ2-1
CASSFQGANTEAFF,TGCGCCAGCAGCTTCCAAGGGGCCAACACTGAAGCTTTCTTT,-,-,TRBV5-1,TRBJ1-1
CASSFQQGSGELFF,TGCGCCAGCAGCTTCCAACAGGGGTCCGGGGAGCTGTTTTTT,many,TRBD1,TRBV5-1,TRBJ2-2
CASSSPPSGAEQFF,TGTGCCAGCAGCTCTCCCCCCTCGGGAGCTGAGCAGTTCTTC,-,-,TRBV7-2,TRBJ2-1
CASSLLAGLSYEQYF,TGCGCCAGCAGCTTACTAGCGGGACTCTCCTACGAGCAGTACTTC,-,TRBD2,TRBV5-1,TRBJ2-7
CAIRTDLNTEAFF,TGTGCCATCAGGACAGACTTGAACACTGAAGCTTTCTTT,once,-,TRBV10-3,TRBJ1-1
CSVEAQGSSYNEQFF,TGCAGCGTTGAAGCCCAGGGTAGCTCCTACAATGAGCAGTTCTTC,-,-,TRBV29-1,TRBJ2-1
CASSQGVRDYGYTF,TGTGCCAGCAGCCAAGGCGTGCGAGACTATGGCTACACCTTC,-,-,TRBV3-1/TRBV3-2,TRBJ1-2
CASSRGGENPYF,TGTGCCAGCAGCCGGGGGGGGGAGAACCCATACTTC,-,TRBD2,TRBV7-2,TRBJ2-5
CASVDPKGGGAGRDTQYF,TGTGCCAGCGTTGACCCGAAGGGGGGGGGCGCGGGAAGAGATACGCAGTATTTT,-,-,TRBV7-2,TRBJ2-3
CASSEPGTGVNYTF,TGCGCCAGCAGTGAACCCGGGACAGGGGTTAACTACACCTTC,-,TRBD1,TRBV10-2,TRBJ1-2
CASSLARTVTYSNQPQHF,TGTGCCAGCAGCTTAGCTAGGACAGTAACTTATAGCAATCAGCCCCAGCATTTT,-,-,TRBV7-2,TRBJ1-5
CASTVQIGTQNTGELFF,TGTGCCAGTACCGTCCAAATCGGGACTCAGAACACCGGGGAGCTGTTTTTT,-,-,TRBV19,TRBJ2-2
CASSDRFRGELFF,TGTGCCAGCAGTGATCGGTTCAGGGGGGAGCTGTTTTTT,-,-,TRBV6-1,TRBJ2-2
CASSLDNRNEQFF,TGTGCCAGCAGCTTAGATAACAGGAATGAGCAGTTCTTC,-,-,TRBV11-3,TRBJ2-1
CASTRQGNSPLHF,TGTGCCAGCACTCGACAGGGGAATTCACCCCTCCACTTT,once,TRBD1,TRBV12-3/TRBV12-4,TRBJ1-6
CASSLMVNRALNTEAFF,TGTGCCAGCAGCCTGATGGTTAACAGGGCTCTTAACACTGAAGCTTTCTTT,-,-,TRBV5-6,TRBJ1-1
CASSLERSSGSTDTQYF,TGTGCCAGCAGCTTAGAAAGGTCTAGCGGTAGCACAGATACGCAGTATTTT,-,TRBD2,TRBV7-9,TRBJ2-3
CATSEHGEKLFF,TGTGCCACCAGTGAACATGGTGAAAAACTGTTTTTT,-,-,TRBV24-1,TRBJ1-4
CASGLPSSYDEQFF,TGTGCTAGTGGTTTGCCCTCTAGTTACGATGAGCAGTTCTTC,-,-,TRBV12-5,TRBJ2-1
CASSLGLTGTSGREREQFF,TGTGCCAGCAGCTTAGGACTAACCGGGACTAGCGGGAGGGAGCGTGAGCAGTTCTTC,-,TRBD2,TRBV7-9,TRBJ2-1
CASTGQGVGYNEQFF,TGTGCCAGCACGGGGCAGGGGGTGGGGTACAATGAGCAGTTCTTC,-,TRBD1,TRBV2,TRBJ2-1
CASSRIGTGGSYEQYF,TGTGCCAGCAGTAGAATCGGGACAGGAGGTTCCTACGAGCAGTACTTC,-,TRBD1,TRBV27,TRBJ2-7
CAISAGQGAVIYGYTF,TGTGCCATCAGTGCAGGACAGGGGGCGGTAATCTATGGCTACACCTTC,few,TRBD1,TRBV10-3,TRBJ1-2
CASSGVLGGTREQYF,TGTGCCAGCAGCGGGGTTTTAGGGGGTACACGCGAGCAGTACTTC,once,-,TRBV7-2,TRBJ2-7
CASSKPGQRTDTQYF,TGTGCCAGCAGCAAACCGGGACAGAGAACAGATACGCAGTATTTT,-,TRBD1,TRBV7-9,TRBJ2-3
CASGPDRVYEQYF,TGTGCTAGTGGGCCCGACAGGGTCTACGAGCAGTACTTC,-,TRBD1,TRBV12-5,TRBJ2-7
CASTPGGARSEAFF,TGTGCCAGCACCCCTGGCGGGGCGCGTTCTGAAGCTTTCTTT,-,-,TRBV6-5,TRBJ1-1
CASSQDLSDSDSLFYNSPLHF,TGCGCCAGCAGCCAAGATCTGAGTGATTCGGACAGCCTATTTTATAATTCACCCCTCCACTTT,-,-,TRBV4-3,TRBJ1-6
CASSQGRYGYTF,TGTGCCAGCAGCCAGGGCCGCTATGGCTACACCTTC,-,-,TRBV3-1/TRBV3-2,TRBJ1-2
CASSQDPGVWHREGLSGANVLTF,TGTGCCAGCAGCCAAGATCCTGGGGTTTGGCACAGGGAGGGCCTCTCTGGGGCCAACGTCCTGACTTTC,-,-,TRBV3-1/TRBV3-2,TRBJ2-6
CASSYSISGKDEQYF,TGTGCCAGCAGTTACTCGATTTCGGGGAAAGACGAGCAGTACTTC,-,-,TRBV6-6,TRBJ2-7
CASSQDTRDYEQYF,TGCGCCAGCAGCCAAGATACCCGGGACTACGAGCAGTACTTC,-,-,TRBV4-3,TRBJ2-7
CASSLIAGARSYEQYF,TGTGCCAGCAGCTTGATAGCGGGAGCCCGGTCCTACGAGCAGTACTTC,-,TRBD2,TRBV7-9,TRBJ2-7
CSVEGGMGGTEAFF,TGCAGCGTTGAGGGCGGTATGGGAGGGACTGAAGCTTTCTTT,few,-,TRBV29-1,TRBJ1-1
CASNNPEGARDGYTF,TGTGCCTCAAACAACCCGGAGGGGGCGCGTGACGGCTACACCTTC,-,TRBD1,TRBV10-3,TRBJ1-2
CASSRVARLQSSYEQYF,TGCGCCAGCAGCCGGGTCGCGAGACTACAAAGCTCCTACGAGCAGTACTTC,-,-,TRBV4-1,TRBJ2-7
CASSFPFPGTSTGELFF,TGTGCCAGCAGCTTTCCATTCCCAGGCACCTCCACCGGGGAGCTGTTTTTT,-,-,TRBV21-1,TRBJ2-2
CASSHLGGGNTGELFF,TGTGCCAGCAGTCACCTTGGGGGGGGCAACACCGGGGAGCTGTTTTTT,-,-,TRBV25-1,TRBJ2-2
CASSHYRGHNTDTQYF,TGCGCCAGCAGCCATTACAGGGGGCACAACACAGATACGCAGTATTTT,few,TRBD1,TRBV4-1,TRBJ2-3
CASSLRLAGHANTGELFF,TGCGCCAGCAGCTTGAGGCTAGCGGGACACGCGAACACCGGGGAGCTGTTTTTT,-,TRBD2,TRBV5-1,TRBJ2-2